This is a list of T cell receptor beta chains from one sample in a study of control samples from healthy donors and cancer patients. The repertoire was sequenced with immunoSEQ multiplex PCR; TCRdb's copy has only in-frame clones and lacks some. There are 75,000 to 90,000 clones in the sample; more than 75% occur only once, and over 2% lies in the top ten. The sequencing input was blood. The origin of the receptors is a woman aged 40 to 50 in good health. Both conserved end residues are part of each CDR3. A D gene is named only where the DNA matches it firmly. Clone size is stated in some rows and not others, as once, few, many or a class when expanded.

D: TRBD2
V: TRBV6-5
J: TRBJ2-7
size: once
CDR3: CASSYSKAGGLYEQYF
DNA: TGTGCCAGCAGTTACTCGAAGGCGGGGGGACTCTACGAGCAGTACTTC

D: TRBD2
V: TRBV19
J: TRBJ2-3
size: .
CDR3: CASTWRGGGASTDTQYF
DNA: TGTGCCAGCACCTGGAGGGGCGGGGGAGCTAGCACAGATACGCAGTATTTT

D: TRBD1
V: TRBV2
J: TRBJ1-2
size: .
CDR3: CASSATRDRANNYGYTF
DNA: TGTGCCAGCAGCGCGACCCGGGACAGGGCAAATAACTATGGCTACACCTTC

D: .
V: TRBV6-5
J: TRBJ2-7
size: .
CDR3: CASGDHEQYF
DNA: TGTGCCAGCGGGGACCACGAGCAGTACTTC

D: TRBD2
V: TRBV27
J: TRBJ2-1
size: .
CDR3: CASSEYGGRNNEQFF
DNA: TGTGCCAGCAGTGAGTACGGGGGGAGGAACAATGAGCAGTTCTTC

D: .
V: TRBV6-5
J: TRBJ2-7
size: once
CDR3: CASMFRGSDEQYF
DNA: TGTGCCAGCATGTTTAGGGGTAGCGACGAGCAGTACTTC

D: TRBD1
V: TRBV4-1
J: TRBJ2-7
size: few
CDR3: CASSQDGTGNYEQYF
DNA: TGCGCCAGCAGCCAAGATGGGACAGGGAATTACGAGCAGTACTTC

D: .
V: TRBV5-1
J: TRBJ1-1
size: .
CDR3: CASSAPNSTENTEAFF
DNA: TGCGCCAGCAGCGCCCCCAATTCAACAGAGAACACTGAAGCTTTCTTT

D: .
V: TRBV4-3
J: TRBJ1-4
size: .
CDR3: CASSLDVVGINNEKLFF
DNA: TGCGCCAGCAGCCTAGATGTGGTAGGGATTAATAATGAAAAACTGTTTTTT

D: TRBD2
V: TRBV4-1
J: TRBJ2-1
size: few
CDR3: CASSQSPGLAGGRFRNEQFF
DNA: TGCGCCAGCAGCCAGTCTCCGGGACTAGCGGGGGGGCGTTTTCGGAATGAGCAGTTCTTC

D: .
V: TRBV6-6
J: TRBJ1-1
size: once
CDR3: CASSYGASRNTEAFF
DNA: TGTGCCAGCAGTTACGGGGCCAGCAGAAACACTGAAGCTTTCTTT

D: .
V: TRBV7-9
J: TRBJ2-5
size: once
CDR3: CASSLGPGETQYF
DNA: TGTGCCAGCAGCTTAGGTCCAGGAGAGACCCAGTACTTC

D: TRBD1
V: TRBV5-1
J: TRBJ2-7
size: .
CDR3: CASSSDRITYEQYF
DNA: TGCGCCAGCAGCTCGGACAGGATAACCTACGAGCAGTACTTC

D: .
V: TRBV21-1
J: TRBJ2-1
size: few
CDR3: CASSKFQPPNEQFF
DNA: TGTGCCAGCAGCAAATTCCAACCACCCAATGAGCAGTTCTTC

D: .
V: TRBV6-1
J: TRBJ1-2
size: .
CDR3: CASSESWGVYGYTF
DNA: TGTGCCAGCAGTGAATCCTGGGGGGTCTATGGCTACACCTTC

D: TRBD1
V: TRBV29-1
J: TRBJ1-2
size: once
CDR3: CSVSSGTGGNYGYTF
DNA: TGCAGCGTTTCTTCCGGGACAGGGGGTAACTATGGCTACACCTTC

D: .
V: TRBV12-3/TRBV12-4
J: TRBJ1-5
size: .
CDR3: CASTLGNQPQHF
DNA: TGTGCCAGCACCCTGGGCAATCAGCCCCAGCATTTT

D: .
V: TRBV4-3
J: TRBJ2-2
size: .
CDR3: CASSQGSGNTGELFF
DNA: TGCGCCAGCAGCCAAGGTAGCGGAAACACCGGGGAGCTGTTTTTT

D: TRBD2
V: TRBV7-8
J: TRBJ2-3
size: .
CDR3: CASSFRTSGTDTQYF
DNA: TGTGCCAGCAGCTTTCGGACTAGCGGGACAGATACGCAGTATTTT

D: TRBD1
V: TRBV10-3
J: TRBJ1-2
size: .
CDR3: CAIGTEKLWYGYTF
DNA: TGTGCCATCGGGACAGAAAAATTGTGGTATGGCTACACCTTC

D: .
V: TRBV12-3/TRBV12-4
J: TRBJ1-5
size: .
CDR3: CASSLRGDQPQHF
DNA: TGTGCCAGCAGTTTAAGGGGAGATCAGCCCCAGCATTTT

D: .
V: TRBV19
J: TRBJ1-2
size: .
CDR3: CASSIDTGLYGYTF
DNA: TGTGCCAGTAGTATAGACACAGGCCTCTATGGCTACACCTTC

D: .
V: TRBV7-2
J: TRBJ1-2
size: .
CDR3: CASSLAGGRGYGYTF
DNA: TGTGCCAGCAGCTTAGCGGGCGGCAGGGGATATGGCTACACCTTC

D: .
V: TRBV6-5
J: TRBJ2-7
size: .
CDR3: CASTDGANRQGEQYF
DNA: TGTGCCAGCACCGACGGGGCTAATCGCCAGGGCGAGCAGTACTTC

D: TRBD1
V: TRBV5-5
J: TRBJ2-7
size: .
CDR3: CASSTIGQADYEQYF
DNA: TGTGCCAGCAGCACGATCGGACAGGCGGACTACGAGCAGTACTTC

D: .
V: TRBV2
J: TRBJ1-6
size: .
CDR3: CASSVSGGSRSPLHF
DNA: TGTGCCAGCAGCGTCAGCGGGGGATCTCGTTCACCCCTCCACTTT

D: .
V: TRBV18
J: TRBJ2-7
size: .
CDR3: CASSPTGVSYEQYF
DNA: TGTGCCAGCTCACCTACGGGCGTCTCCTACGAGCAGTACTTC

D: .
V: TRBV9
J: TRBJ1-3
size: .
CDR3: CASSEDPLDSGNTIYF
DNA: TGTGCCAGCAGCGAGGACCCCCTTGACTCTGGAAACACCATATATTTT

D: TRBD1
V: TRBV4-2
J: TRBJ1-1
size: .
CDR3: CASRRDRGTNTEAFF
DNA: TGTGCCAGCAGGAGGGACAGGGGGACGAACACTGAAGCTTTCTTT

D: .
V: TRBV5-1
J: TRBJ1-6
size: few
CDR3: CASSLGQGVYNSPLHF
DNA: TGCGCCAGCAGCTTGGGGCAGGGAGTTTATAATTCACCCCTCCACTTT

D: .
V: TRBV5-1
J: TRBJ1-1
size: .
CDR3: CASSFMTENTEAFF
DNA: TGCGCCAGCAGCTTTATGACAGAGAACACTGAAGCTTTCTTT

D: .
V: TRBV7-2
J: TRBJ2-2
size: .
CDR3: CASSLFAGELFF
DNA: TGTGCCAGCAGCTTATTCGCCGGGGAGCTGTTTTTT

D: .
V: TRBV2
J: TRBJ2-7
size: .
CDR3: CASTGNSYEQYF
DNA: TGTGCCAGCACGGGGAACTCCTACGAGCAGTACTTC

D: .
V: TRBV11-1
J: TRBJ1-3
size: .
CDR3: CASSLGDSSGNTIYF
DNA: TGTGCCAGCAGCCTCGGGGATAGCTCTGGAAACACCATATATTTT

D: TRBD1
V: TRBV24-1
J: TRBJ1-5
size: .
CDR3: CATSTGGNNQPQHF
DNA: TGTGCCACCTCGACAGGGGGAAACAATCAGCCCCAGCATTTT

D: TRBD1
V: TRBV24-1
J: TRBJ2-1
size: .
CDR3: CATSDNRGPVSYNEQFF
DNA: TGTGCCACCAGTGACAACAGGGGGCCCGTCTCCTACAATGAGCAGTTCTTC

D: TRBD1
V: TRBV9
J: TRBJ2-7
size: .
CDR3: CASSLGQGAGEQYF
DNA: TGTGCCAGCAGCCTCGGACAGGGGGCGGGGGAGCAGTACTTC

D: .
V: TRBV6-5
J: TRBJ1-2
size: once
CDR3: CASSYSRSYGYTF
DNA: TGTGCCAGCAGTTACTCTCGCTCCTATGGCTACACCTTC

D: TRBD2
V: TRBV13
J: TRBJ2-1
size: .
CDR3: CASSFTREDEQFF
DNA: TGTGCCAGCAGCTTTACTCGGGAGGATGAGCAGTTCTTC

D: TRBD1
V: TRBV11-3
J: TRBJ1-1
size: .
CDR3: CASSRRDRGEAFF
DNA: TGTGCCAGCAGCCGCCGGGACAGGGGGGAAGCTTTCTTT

D: TRBD1
V: TRBV19
J: TRBJ1-6
size: .
CDR3: CASARGVPGTGVSPLHF
DNA: TGTGCCAGCGCCAGAGGGGTACCCGGGACAGGGGTTTCACCCCTCCACTTT

D: .
V: TRBV29-1
J: TRBJ1-1
size: .
CDR3: CSAREGDTEAFF
DNA: TGCAGCGCCCGGGAGGGAGACACTGAAGCTTTCTTT

D: .
V: TRBV20-1
J: TRBJ1-1
size: .
CDR3: CSASSVVNTEAFF
DNA: TGCAGTGCTAGTTCCGTGGTGAACACTGAAGCTTTCTTT

D: .
V: TRBV3-1/TRBV3-2
J: TRBJ1-3
size: once
CDR3: CASSQDPGQLGNTIYF
DNA: TGTGCCAGCAGCCAAGATCCAGGACAGCTTGGAAACACCATATATTTT

D: TRBD2
V: TRBV3-1/TRBV3-2
J: TRBJ2-3
size: .
CDR3: CASSPTGLAGGTQYF
DNA: TGTGCCAGCAGTCCAACCGGACTAGCGGGGGGGACGCAGTATTTT